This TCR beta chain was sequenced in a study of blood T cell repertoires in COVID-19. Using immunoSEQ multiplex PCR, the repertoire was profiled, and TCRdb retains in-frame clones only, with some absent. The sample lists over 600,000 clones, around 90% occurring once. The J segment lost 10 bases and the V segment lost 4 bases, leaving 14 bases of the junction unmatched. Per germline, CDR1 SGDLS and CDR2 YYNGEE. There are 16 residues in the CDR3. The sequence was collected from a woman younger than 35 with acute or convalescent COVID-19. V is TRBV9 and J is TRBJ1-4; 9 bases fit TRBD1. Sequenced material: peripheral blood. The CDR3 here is CASSPRDRASMGKLFF. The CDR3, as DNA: TGTGCCAGCAGCCCACGGGACAGGGCTTCAATGGGAAAACTGTTTTTT. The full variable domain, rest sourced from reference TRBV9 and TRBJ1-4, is DSGVTQTPKHLITATGQRVTLRCSPRSGDLSVYWYQQSLDQGLQFLIQYYNGEERAKGNILERFSAQQFPDLHSELNLSSLELGDSALYFCASSPRDRASMGKLFFGSGTQLSVL.